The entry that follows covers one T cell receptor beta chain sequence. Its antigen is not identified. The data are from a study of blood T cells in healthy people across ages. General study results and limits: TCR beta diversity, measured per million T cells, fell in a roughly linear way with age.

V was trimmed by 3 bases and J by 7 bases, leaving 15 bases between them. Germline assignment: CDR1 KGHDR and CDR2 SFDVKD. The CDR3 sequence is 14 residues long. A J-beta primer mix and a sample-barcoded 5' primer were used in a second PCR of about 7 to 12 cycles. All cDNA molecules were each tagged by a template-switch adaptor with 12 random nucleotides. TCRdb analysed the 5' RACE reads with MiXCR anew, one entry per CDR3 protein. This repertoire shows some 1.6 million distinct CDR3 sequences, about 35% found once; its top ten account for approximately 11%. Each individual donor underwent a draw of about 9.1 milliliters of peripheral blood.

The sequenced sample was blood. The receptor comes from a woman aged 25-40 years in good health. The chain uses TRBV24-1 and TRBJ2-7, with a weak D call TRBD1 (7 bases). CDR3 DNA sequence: TGTGCCACCAGTGATCGCGGGACAGATCGGGAGCAGTACTTC. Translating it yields CATSDRGTDREQYF.